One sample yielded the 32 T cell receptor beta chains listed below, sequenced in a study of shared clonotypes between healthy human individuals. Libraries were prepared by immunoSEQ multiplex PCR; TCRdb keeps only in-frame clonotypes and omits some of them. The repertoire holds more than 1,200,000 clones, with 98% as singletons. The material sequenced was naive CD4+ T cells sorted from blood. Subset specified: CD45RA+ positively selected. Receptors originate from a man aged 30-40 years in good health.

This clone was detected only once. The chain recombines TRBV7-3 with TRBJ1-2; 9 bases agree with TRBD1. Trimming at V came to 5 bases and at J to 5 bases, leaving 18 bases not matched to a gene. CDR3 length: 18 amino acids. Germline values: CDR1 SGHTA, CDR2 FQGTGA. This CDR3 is CASSAIPGQGRFWYGYTF. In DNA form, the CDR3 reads TGTGCCAGCAGCGCGATACCGGGACAGGGTCGATTTTGGTATGGCTACACCTTC.

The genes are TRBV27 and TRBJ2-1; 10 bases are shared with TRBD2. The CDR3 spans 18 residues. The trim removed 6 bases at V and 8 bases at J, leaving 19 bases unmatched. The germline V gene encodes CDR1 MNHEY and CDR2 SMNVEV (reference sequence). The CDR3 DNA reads TGTGCCAGCAGCTCTAAGACCCGGACTAGCGGACCCCGGTATGAGCAGTTCTTC. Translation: CASSSKTRTSGPRYEQFF.

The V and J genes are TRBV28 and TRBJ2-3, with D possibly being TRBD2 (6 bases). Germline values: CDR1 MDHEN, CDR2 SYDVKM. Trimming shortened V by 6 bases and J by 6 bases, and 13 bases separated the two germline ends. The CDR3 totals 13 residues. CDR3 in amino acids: CASSLTSIDTQYF. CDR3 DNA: TGTGCCAGCAGCCTGACTAGTATCGATACGCAGTATTTT.

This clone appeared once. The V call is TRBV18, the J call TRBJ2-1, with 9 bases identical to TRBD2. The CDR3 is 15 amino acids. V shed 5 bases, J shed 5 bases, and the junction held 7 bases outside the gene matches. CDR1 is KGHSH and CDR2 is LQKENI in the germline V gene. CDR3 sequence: CASSLAGDGHNEQFF. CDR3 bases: TGTGCCAGCTCATTAGCGGGAGATGGACACAATGAGCAGTTCTTC.

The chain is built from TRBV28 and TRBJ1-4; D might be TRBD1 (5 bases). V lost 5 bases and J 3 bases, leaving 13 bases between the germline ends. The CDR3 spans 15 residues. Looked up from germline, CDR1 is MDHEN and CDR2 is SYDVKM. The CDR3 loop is CASSSPGASNEKLFF. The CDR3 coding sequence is TGTGCCAGCAGTAGTCCTGGGGCCTCTAATGAAAAACTGTTTTTT.

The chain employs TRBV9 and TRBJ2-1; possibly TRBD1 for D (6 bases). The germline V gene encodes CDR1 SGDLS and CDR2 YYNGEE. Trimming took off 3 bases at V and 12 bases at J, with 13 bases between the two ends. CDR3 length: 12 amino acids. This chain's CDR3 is CASSAQGIGQFF. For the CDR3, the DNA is TGTGCCAGCAGCGCACAGGGAATCGGGCAGTTCTTC.

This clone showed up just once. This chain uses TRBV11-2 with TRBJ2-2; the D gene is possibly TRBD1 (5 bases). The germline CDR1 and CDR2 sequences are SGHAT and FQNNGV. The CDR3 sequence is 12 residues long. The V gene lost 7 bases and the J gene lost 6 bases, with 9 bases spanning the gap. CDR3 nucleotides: TGTGCCAGCAACCTAGGGGCCGGGGAGCTGTTTTTT. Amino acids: CASNLGAGELFF.

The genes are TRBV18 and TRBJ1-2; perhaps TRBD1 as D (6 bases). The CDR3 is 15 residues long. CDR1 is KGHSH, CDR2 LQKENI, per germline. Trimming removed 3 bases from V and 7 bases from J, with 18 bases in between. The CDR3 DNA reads TGTGCCAGCTCACCGCTCGCAGGGGCGCTGGGTGGCTACACCTTC. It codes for CASSPLAGALGGYTF.

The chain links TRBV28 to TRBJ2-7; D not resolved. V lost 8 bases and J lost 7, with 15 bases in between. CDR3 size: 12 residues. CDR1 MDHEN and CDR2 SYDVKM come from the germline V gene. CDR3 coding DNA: TGTGCCAGCCGTCCCACGGGTCGGGAGCAGTACTTC. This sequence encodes CASRPTGREQYF.

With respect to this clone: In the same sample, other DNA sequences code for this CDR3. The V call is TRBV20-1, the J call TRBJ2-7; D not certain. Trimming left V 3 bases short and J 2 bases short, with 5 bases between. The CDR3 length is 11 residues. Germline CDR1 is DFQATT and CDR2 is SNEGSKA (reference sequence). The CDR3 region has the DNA TGCAGTGCTAGTGCTCCCTACGAGCAGTACTTC. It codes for CSASAPYEQYF.

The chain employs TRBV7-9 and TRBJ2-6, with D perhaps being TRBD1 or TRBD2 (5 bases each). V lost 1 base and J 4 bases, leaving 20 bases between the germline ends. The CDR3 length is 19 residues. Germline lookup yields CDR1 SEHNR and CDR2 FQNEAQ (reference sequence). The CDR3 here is CASSLEGSGLSLGANVLTF. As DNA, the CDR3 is TGTGCCAGCAGCTTAGAGGGGTCAGGACTCTCTCTGGGGGCCAACGTCCTGACTTTC.

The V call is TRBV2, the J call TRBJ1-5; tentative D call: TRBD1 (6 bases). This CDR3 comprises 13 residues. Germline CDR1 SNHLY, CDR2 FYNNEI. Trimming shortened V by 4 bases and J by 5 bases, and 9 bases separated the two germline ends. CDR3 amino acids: CASSANRDQPQHF. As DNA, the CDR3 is TGTGCCAGCAGTGCAAACAGGGATCAGCCCCAGCATTTT. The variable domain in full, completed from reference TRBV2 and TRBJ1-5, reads EPEVTQTPSHQVTQMGQEVILRCVPISNHLYFYWYRQILGQKVEFLVSFYNNEISEKSEIFDDQFSVERPDGSNFTLKIRSTKLEDSAMYFCASSANRDQPQHFGDGTRLSIL.

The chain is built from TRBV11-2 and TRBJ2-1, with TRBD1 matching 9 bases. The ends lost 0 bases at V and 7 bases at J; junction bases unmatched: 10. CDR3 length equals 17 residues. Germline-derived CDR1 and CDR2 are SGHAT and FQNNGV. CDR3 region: CASSLESWDRVYNEQFF. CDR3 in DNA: TGTGCCAGCAGCTTAGAGTCATGGGACAGGGTGTATAATGAGCAGTTCTTC.

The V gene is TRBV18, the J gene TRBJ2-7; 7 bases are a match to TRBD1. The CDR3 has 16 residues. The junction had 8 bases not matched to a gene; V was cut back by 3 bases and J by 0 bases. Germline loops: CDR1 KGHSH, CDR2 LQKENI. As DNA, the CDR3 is TGTGCCAGCTCACCCCGGACAGGAATGAGCTCCTACGAGCAGTACTTC. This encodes CASSPRTGMSSYEQYF.

The CDR3 nucleotides read TGCGCCAGCAGCTTGGACATAATGAACACTGAAGCTTTCTTT. Protein product: CASSLDIMNTEAFF. The rearrangement uses TRBV5-1 and TRBJ1-1; no clear D gene. Trimming stripped 0 bases from V and 0 bases from J, with 6 bases between. This CDR3 has 14 residues. CDR1 SGHRS and CDR2 YFSETQ come from the germline V gene. The complete variable domain, with remaining parts taken from reference TRBV5-1 and TRBJ1-1, reads KAGVTQTPRYLIKTRGQQVTLSCSPISGHRSVSWYQQTPGQGLQFLFEYFSETQRNKGNFPGRFSGRQFSNSRSEMNVSTLELGDSALYLCASSLDIMNTEAFFGQGTRLTVV.

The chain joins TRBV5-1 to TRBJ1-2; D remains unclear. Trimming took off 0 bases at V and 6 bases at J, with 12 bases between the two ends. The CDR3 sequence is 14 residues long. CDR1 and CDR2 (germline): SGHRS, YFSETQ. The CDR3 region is CASSLEASWHGYTF. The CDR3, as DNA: TGCGCCAGCAGCTTGGAGGCCTCCTGGCATGGCTACACCTTC.

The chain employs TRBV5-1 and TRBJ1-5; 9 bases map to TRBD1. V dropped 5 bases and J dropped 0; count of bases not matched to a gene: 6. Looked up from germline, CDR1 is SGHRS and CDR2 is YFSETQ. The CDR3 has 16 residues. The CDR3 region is CASREGTGFSNQPQHF. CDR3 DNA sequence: TGCGCCAGCAGAGAAGGGACAGGGTTTAGCAATCAGCCCCAGCATTTT. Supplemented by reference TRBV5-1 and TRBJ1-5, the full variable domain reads KAGVTQTPRYLIKTRGQQVTLSCSPISGHRSVSWYQQTPGQGLQFLFEYFSETQRNKGNFPGRFSGRQFSNSRSEMNVSTLELGDSALYLCASREGTGFSNQPQHFGDGTRLSIL.

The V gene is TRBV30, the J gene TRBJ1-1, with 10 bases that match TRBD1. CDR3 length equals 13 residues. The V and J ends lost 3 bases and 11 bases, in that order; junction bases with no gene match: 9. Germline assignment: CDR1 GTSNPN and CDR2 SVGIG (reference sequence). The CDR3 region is CAWRRDRGLSAFF. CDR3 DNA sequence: TGTGCCTGGAGGCGGGACAGGGGTCTTTCCGCTTTCTTT.

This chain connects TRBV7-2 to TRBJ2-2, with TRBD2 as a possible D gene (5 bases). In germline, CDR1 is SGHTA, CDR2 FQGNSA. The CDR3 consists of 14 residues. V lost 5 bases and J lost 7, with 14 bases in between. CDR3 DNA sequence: TGTGCCAGCAGCCCCAGGAGGTCCTTCGGGGAGCTGTTTTTT. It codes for CASSPRRSFGELFF.

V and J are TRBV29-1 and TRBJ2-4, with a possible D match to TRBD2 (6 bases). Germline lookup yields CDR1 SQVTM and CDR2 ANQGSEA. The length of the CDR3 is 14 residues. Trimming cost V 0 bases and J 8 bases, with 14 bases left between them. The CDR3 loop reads CSVEDEGRNDIQYF. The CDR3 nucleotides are TGCAGCGTTGAAGACGAAGGGAGGAATGACATTCAGTACTTC.

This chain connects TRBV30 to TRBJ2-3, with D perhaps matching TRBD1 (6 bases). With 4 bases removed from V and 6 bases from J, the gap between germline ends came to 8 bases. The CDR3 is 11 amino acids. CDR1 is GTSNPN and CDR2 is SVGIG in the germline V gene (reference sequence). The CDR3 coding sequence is TGTGCCTGGACAGGGGCGGATACGCAGTATTTT. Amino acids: CAWTGADTQYF.

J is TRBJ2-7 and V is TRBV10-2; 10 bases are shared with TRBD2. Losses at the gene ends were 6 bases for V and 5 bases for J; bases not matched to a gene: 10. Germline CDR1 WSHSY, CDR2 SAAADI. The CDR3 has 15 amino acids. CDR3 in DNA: TGCGCCAGCAGCAACATAGCGGGAGGTCGCGACGAGCAGTACTTC. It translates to CASSNIAGGRDEQYF.

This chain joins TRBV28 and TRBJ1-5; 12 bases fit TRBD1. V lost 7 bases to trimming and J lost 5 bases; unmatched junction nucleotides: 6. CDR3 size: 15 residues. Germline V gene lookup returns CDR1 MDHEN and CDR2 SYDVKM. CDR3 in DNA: TGTGCCAGCATGCCGGGACAGGGGGCCCATCAGCCCCAGCATTTT. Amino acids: CASMPGQGAHQPQHF.

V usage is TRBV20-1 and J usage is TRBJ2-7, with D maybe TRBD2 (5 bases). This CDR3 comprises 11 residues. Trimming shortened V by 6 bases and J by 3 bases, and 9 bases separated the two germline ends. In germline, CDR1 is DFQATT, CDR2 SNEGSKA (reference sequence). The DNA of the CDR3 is TGCAGTGCCCCCCGGGGCTACGAGCAGTACTTC. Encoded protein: CSAPRGYEQYF.

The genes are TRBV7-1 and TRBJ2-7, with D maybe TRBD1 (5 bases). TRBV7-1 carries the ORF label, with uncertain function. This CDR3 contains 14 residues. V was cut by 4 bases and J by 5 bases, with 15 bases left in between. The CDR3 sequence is CASSFTGLYDEQYF. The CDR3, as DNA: TGTGCCAGCAGCTTCACAGGCCTTTACGACGAGCAGTACTTC.

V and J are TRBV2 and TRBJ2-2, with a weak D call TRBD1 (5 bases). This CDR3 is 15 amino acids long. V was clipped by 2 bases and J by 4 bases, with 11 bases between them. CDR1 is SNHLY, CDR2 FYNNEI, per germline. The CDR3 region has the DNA TGTGCCAGCAGTGAAAGGAGACAGCCCACCGGGGAGCTGTTTTTT. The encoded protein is CASSERRQPTGELFF. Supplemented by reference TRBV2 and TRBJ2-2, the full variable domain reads EPEVTQTPSHQVTQMGQEVILRCVPISNHLYFYWYRQILGQKVEFLVSFYNNEISEKSEIFDDQFSVERPDGSNFTLKIRSTKLEDSAMYFCASSERRQPTGELFFGEGSRLTVL.

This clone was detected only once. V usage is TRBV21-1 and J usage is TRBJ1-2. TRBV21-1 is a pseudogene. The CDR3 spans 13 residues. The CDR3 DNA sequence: TGTGCCAGCAGCCAGGCGGCTAACTATGGCTACACCTTC. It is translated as CASSQAANYGYTF.

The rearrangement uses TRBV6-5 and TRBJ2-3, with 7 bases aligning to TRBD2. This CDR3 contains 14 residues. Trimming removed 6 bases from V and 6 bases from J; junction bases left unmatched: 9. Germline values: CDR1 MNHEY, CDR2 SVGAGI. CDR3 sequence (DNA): TGTGCCAGCAGAGGACTAGTGGGGGGGGATACGCAGTATTTT. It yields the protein CASRGLVGGDTQYF.

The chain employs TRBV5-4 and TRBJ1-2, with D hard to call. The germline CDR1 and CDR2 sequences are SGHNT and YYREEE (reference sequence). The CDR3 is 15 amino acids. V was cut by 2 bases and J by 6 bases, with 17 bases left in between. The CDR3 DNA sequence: TGTGCCAGCAGCTTATCCACCACGCGGTCGGATGGCTACACCTTC. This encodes CASSLSTTRSDGYTF.

CDR3 sequence: CASSLIDGAGNLGNTEAFF. CDR3 DNA sequence: TGTGCCAGCAGCCTGATAGACGGGGCAGGGAATTTAGGGAACACTGAAGCTTTCTTT. The genes are TRBV7-9 and TRBJ1-1; tentatively, D is TRBD1 (5 bases). Germline loops: CDR1 SEHNR, CDR2 FQNEAQ (reference sequence). With 5 bases removed from V and 1 base from J, the gap between germline ends came to 26 bases. The CDR3 runs 19 residues.

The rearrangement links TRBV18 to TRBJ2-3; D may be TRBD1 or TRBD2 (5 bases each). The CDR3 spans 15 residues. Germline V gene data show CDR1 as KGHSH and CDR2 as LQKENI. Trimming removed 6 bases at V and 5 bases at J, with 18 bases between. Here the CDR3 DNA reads TGTGCCAGCTCTCGACGGCTAAGGGGACGAGATACGCAGTATTTT. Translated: CASSRRLRGRDTQYF.

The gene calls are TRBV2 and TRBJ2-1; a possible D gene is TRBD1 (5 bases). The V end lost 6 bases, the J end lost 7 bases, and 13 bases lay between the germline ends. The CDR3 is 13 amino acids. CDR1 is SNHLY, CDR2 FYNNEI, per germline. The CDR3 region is CASSTARGNEQFF. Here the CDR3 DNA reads TGTGCCAGCAGCACCGCTAGGGGTAATGAGCAGTTCTTC.